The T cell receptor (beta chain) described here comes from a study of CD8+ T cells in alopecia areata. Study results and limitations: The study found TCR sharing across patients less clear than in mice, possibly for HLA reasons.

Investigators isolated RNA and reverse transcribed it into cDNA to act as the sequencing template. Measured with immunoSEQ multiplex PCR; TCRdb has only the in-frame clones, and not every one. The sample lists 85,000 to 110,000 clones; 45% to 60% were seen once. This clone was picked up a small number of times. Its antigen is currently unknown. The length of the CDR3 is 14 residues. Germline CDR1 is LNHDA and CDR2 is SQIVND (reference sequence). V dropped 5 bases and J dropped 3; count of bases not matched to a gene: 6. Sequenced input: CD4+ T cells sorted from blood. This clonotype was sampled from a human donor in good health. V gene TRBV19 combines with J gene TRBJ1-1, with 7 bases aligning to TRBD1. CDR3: CASSGRQGDTEAFF. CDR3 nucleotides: TGTGCCAGTAGTGGCAGACAGGGCGACACTGAAGCTTTCTTT.